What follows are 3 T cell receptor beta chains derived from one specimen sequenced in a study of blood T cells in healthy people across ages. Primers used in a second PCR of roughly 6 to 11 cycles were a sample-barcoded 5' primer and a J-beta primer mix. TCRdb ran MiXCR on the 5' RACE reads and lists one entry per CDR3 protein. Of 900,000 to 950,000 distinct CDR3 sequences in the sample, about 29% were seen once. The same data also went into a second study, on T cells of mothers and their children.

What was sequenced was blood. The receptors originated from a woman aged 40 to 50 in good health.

This CDR3 reads CASSEAGTLPYF. In nucleotides, the CDR3 is TGTGCCAGCAGTGAAGCGGGGACCCTCCCGTACTTC. The rearrangement links TRBV6-1 to TRBJ2-5; D might be TRBD1 or TRBD2, each matching 5 bases. The CDR3 runs 12 residues. Trimming removed 0 bases from V and 13 bases from J, with 12 bases in between. The V gene's germline CDR1 is MNHNS and CDR2 SASEGT.

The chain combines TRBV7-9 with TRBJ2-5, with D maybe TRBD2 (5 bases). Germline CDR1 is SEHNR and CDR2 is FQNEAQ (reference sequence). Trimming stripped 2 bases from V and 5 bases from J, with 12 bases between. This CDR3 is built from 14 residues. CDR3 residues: CASSLLGLGETQYF. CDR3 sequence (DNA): TGTGCCAGCAGCTTACTCGGACTGGGGGAGACCCAGTACTTC. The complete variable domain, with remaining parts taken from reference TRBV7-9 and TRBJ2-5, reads DTGVSQNPRHKITKRGQNVTFRCDPISEHNRLYWYRQTLGQGPEFLTYFQNEAQLEKSRLLSDRFSAERPKGSFSTLEIQRTEQGDSAMYLCASSLLGLGETQYFGPGTRLLVL.

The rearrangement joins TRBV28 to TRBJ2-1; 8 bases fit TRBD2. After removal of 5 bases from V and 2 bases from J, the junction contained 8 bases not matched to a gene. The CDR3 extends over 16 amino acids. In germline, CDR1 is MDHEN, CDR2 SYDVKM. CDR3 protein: CASSPLALAAYNEQFF. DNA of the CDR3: TGTGCCAGCAGTCCCTTGGCACTAGCGGCCTACAATGAGCAGTTCTTC.